Here is one T cell receptor (beta chain) with its context. TCRdb re-called the 5' RACE reads through MiXCR, storing one row per CDR3 protein. The table shows approximately 510,000 distinct CDR3 sequences, with about a fifth occurring only once. These data come from a study of T cells after yellow fever vaccination. The sequence was obtained from a man younger than 35 who received the YFV17D yellow fever vaccine. Specimen: PBMCs, collected less than 25 days after the first yellow fever vaccination.

DNA of the CDR3: TGCGCCAGCAGCTTCGGCGTTTCGACCACTGAAGCTTTCTTT. This codes for CASSFGVSTTEAFF. The chain uses TRBV5-1 and TRBJ1-1, with no clear D. The CDR3 is made up of 14 amino acids. The V end lost 2 bases, the J end lost 4 bases, and 12 bases lay between the germline ends. Germline values: CDR1 SGHRS, CDR2 YFSETQ. The whole variable domain, filled in from reference TRBV5-1 and TRBJ1-1, reads KAGVTQTPRYLIKTRGQQVTLSCSPISGHRSVSWYQQTPGQGLQFLFEYFSETQRNKGNFPGRFSGRQFSNSRSEMNVSTLELGDSALYLCASSFGVSTTEAFFGQGTRLTVV.